A single sample is the source of the 27 T cell receptor beta chains below, sequenced in a study of blood T cell repertoires in COVID-19. Assay used: immunoSEQ multiplex PCR; TCRdb lists only in-frame clones, some missing. The data contain some 300,000 clones, around 90% of them seen just once; the ten biggest clones take up around 4.4%. Sequenced input: PBMCs or T cells enriched from blood (not recorded which). The receptor set was obtained from a woman aged 18-30 years with acute COVID-19.

The gene calls are TRBV27 and TRBJ2-7; TRBD1 matches at 8 bases. The germline V gene has CDR1 MNHEY and CDR2 SMNVEV (reference sequence). J lost 5 bases, V lost 10 bases, and 13 bases had no gene match. CDR3 length: 14 amino acids. The CDR3 nucleotides are TGTGCCACATCCTCCCGGGACAGGATACACGAGCAGTACTTC. Amino acid sequence: CATSSRDRIHEQYF.

The chain employs TRBV28 and TRBJ1-3; tentative D call: TRBD1 (6 bases). The CDR3 spans 14 residues. Germline CDR1 MDHEN, CDR2 SYDVKM. Trimming removed 6 bases at V and 2 bases at J, with 11 bases between. CDR3 nucleotide sequence: TGTGCCAGCAGATTACAGGGCGCTGGAAACACCATATATTTT. It codes for CASRLQGAGNTIYF. The full variable domain, with the rest looked up from reference TRBV28 and TRBJ1-3, is DVKVTQSSRYLVKRTGEKVFLECVQDMDHENMFWYRQDPGLGLRLIYFSYDVKMKEKGDIPEGYSVSREKKERFSLILESASTNQTSMYLCASRLQGAGNTIYFGEGSWLTVV.

The genes are TRBV18 and TRBJ1-1; D not certain. CDR1 and CDR2 (germline): KGHSH, LQKENI. The CDR3 covers 13 residues. V dropped 2 bases and J dropped 4 bases, with 8 bases sitting between them. The CDR3 coding sequence is TGTGCCAGCTCACCAGAGGGTGGCACTGAAGCTTTCTTT. Amino acids: CASSPEGGTEAFF.

This chain connects TRBV28 to TRBJ2-1, with 8 bases lining up with TRBD2. V trimming: 4 bases; J trimming: 0 bases; junction bases outside the gene matches: 8. CDR1 is MDHEN, CDR2 SYDVKM, per germline. The CDR3 loop spans 17 amino acids. The CDR3 loop is CASSSTLAGFSYNEQFF. The CDR3 nucleotides read TGTGCCAGCAGTTCGACTTTAGCGGGATTCTCCTACAATGAGCAGTTCTTC.

The rearrangement links TRBV7-9 to TRBJ1-1; no reliable D call. The length of the CDR3 is 12 residues. Germline V gene sequence: CDR1 SEHNR, CDR2 FQNEAQ (reference sequence). V lost 6 bases to trimming and J lost 1 base, with 6 bases between them. The CDR3: CASRSKNTEAFF. The CDR3 DNA is TGTGCCAGCAGGTCTAAGAACACTGAAGCTTTCTTT.

V and J are TRBV27 and TRBJ2-3, with D possibly being TRBD1 (6 bases). Trimming shortened V by 4 bases and J by 6 bases, and 20 bases separated the two germline ends. The CDR3 extends over 16 amino acids. Looked up from germline, CDR1 is MNHEY and CDR2 is SMNVEV (reference sequence). The CDR3: CASSSPAWTATDTQYF. CDR3 bases: TGTGCCAGCAGTTCGCCCGCCTGGACAGCCACGGATACGCAGTATTTT.

The V call is TRBV6-4, the J call TRBJ2-1, with 13 bases lining up with TRBD2. The CDR3 consists of 15 residues. Germline CDR1 reads MRHNA; CDR2 reads SNTAGT. The V and J ends lost 4 bases and 9 bases, in that order; junction bases with no gene match: 6. CDR3 in DNA: TGTGCCAGCAGTGCTGGACTAGCGGGAGAGGGTGAGCAGTTCTTC. This encodes CASSAGLAGEGEQFF.

The chain carries TRBV28 and TRBJ1-2; 7 bases align to TRBD1. V dropped 3 bases and J dropped 5; count of bases not matched to a gene: 9. This CDR3 is 15 amino acids long. The germline CDR1 and CDR2 sequences are MDHEN and SYDVKM. The CDR3 protein is CASSFYGTALYGYTF. CDR3 bases: TGTGCCAGCAGTTTTTATGGGACAGCCTTATATGGCTACACCTTC.

The CDR3 sequence is CASSYTGVSGGYTF. Written as DNA, the CDR3 is TGTGCCAGCAGTTACACAGGGGTATCGGGTGGCTACACCTTC. The V gene is TRBV9, the J gene TRBJ1-2; 7 positions match TRBD1. V lost 5 bases and J lost 7; bases outside the gene matches: 11. Germline V lookup: CDR1 SGDLS, CDR2 YYNGEE. The CDR3 totals 14 residues.

The V and J genes are TRBV28 and TRBJ2-7; D is possibly TRBD1 (5 bases). Germline CDR1 and CDR2: MDHEN and SYDVKM. The CDR3 loop spans 13 amino acids. Trimming left V 6 bases short and J 3 bases short, with 12 bases between. CDR3 coding DNA: TGTGCCAGCAGCCGCGACAGATACTACGAGCAGTACTTC. It translates to CASSRDRYYEQYF. The variable domain in full, with the rest retrieved from reference TRBV28 and TRBJ2-7, is DVKVTQSSRYLVKRTGEKVFLECVQDMDHENMFWYRQDPGLGLRLIYFSYDVKMKEKGDIPEGYSVSREKKERFSLILESASTNQTSMYLCASSRDRYYEQYFGPGTRLTVT.

The chain couples TRBV6-5 to TRBJ2-3; possible D gene TRBD2, 6 bases. V lost 2 bases to trimming and J lost 0 bases, with 9 bases between them. The CDR3 is made up of 15 amino acids. CDR1 is MNHEY and CDR2 is SVGAGI in the germline V gene. CDR3 sequence (DNA): TGTGCCAGCAGTTACACCGGGAGAAGCACAGATACGCAGTATTTT. As protein: CASSYTGRSTDTQYF.

The gene calls are TRBV5-1 and TRBJ2-1; 9 bases are a match to TRBD2. CDR1 is SGHRS and CDR2 is YFSETQ in the germline V gene. Trimming took 1 base from V and 11 from J; bases not matched to a gene: 10. The CDR3 has 15 amino acids. In nucleotides, the CDR3 is TGCGCCAGCAGCTTGAGTCTAGCGGGACTTACTCAGCAGTTCTTC. It yields the protein CASSLSLAGLTQQFF. Full variable domain (rest looked up from reference TRBV5-1 and TRBJ2-1): KAGVTQTPRYLIKTRGQQVTLSCSPISGHRSVSWYQQTPGQGLQFLFEYFSETQRNKGNFPGRFSGRQFSNSRSEMNVSTLELGDSALYLCASSLSLAGLTQQFFGPGTRLTVL.

This chain uses TRBV7-3 with TRBJ2-3; D might be TRBD1 (5 bases). The CDR3 is made up of 17 amino acids. Trimming cost V 1 base and J 3 bases, with 17 bases left between them. Germline CDR1 reads SGHTA; CDR2 reads FQGTGA. CDR3 region: CASSLNKGATNTDTQYF. The CDR3 DNA reads TGTGCCAGCAGCTTAAATAAAGGGGCCACTAATACAGATACGCAGTATTTT.

V and J are TRBV19 and TRBJ1-1, with TRBD1 matching over 8 bases. CDR3 length: 17 amino acids. After removal of 1 base from V and 3 bases from J, the junction contained 10 bases not matched to a gene. Germline V gives CDR1 LNHDA, CDR2 SQIVND (reference sequence). The chain's CDR3 is CASSIGAPDRGDTEAFF. CDR3 nucleotide sequence: TGTGCCAGTAGTATAGGAGCCCCCGACAGGGGAGACACTGAAGCTTTCTTT.

The chain links TRBV10-3 to TRBJ2-6; tentatively, D is TRBD1 (6 bases). Germline-derived CDR1 and CDR2 are ENHRY and SYGVKD. The CDR3 sequence is 17 residues long. With 2 bases removed from V and 2 bases from J, the gap between germline ends came to 13 bases. CDR3 in DNA: TGTGCCATCAGTGAGGAATGGACAGAAACTGGGGCCAACGTCCTGACTTTC. This sequence encodes CAISEEWTETGANVLTF.

This clone was detected only once. The chain links TRBV19 to TRBJ2-7; 8 bases match TRBD1. V lost 4 bases and J lost 3; bases outside the gene matches: 14. In germline, CDR1 is LNHDA, CDR2 SQIVND (reference sequence). The CDR3 loop spans 17 amino acids. The CDR3 sequence is CASSRKRTGSENYEQYF. The CDR3 DNA follows: TGTGCCAGTAGTAGGAAAAGGACAGGGTCGGAAAACTACGAGCAGTACTTC.

The rearrangement joins TRBV28 to TRBJ1-4, with D possibly matching TRBD1 (6 bases). Per the germline V gene, CDR1 is MDHEN and CDR2 is SYDVKM. CDR3 length: 16 residues. V was clipped by 2 bases and J by 4 bases, with 14 bases between them. The CDR3 region is CASSLGGILRNEKLFF. In nucleotides, the CDR3 is TGTGCCAGCAGTTTAGGGGGCATACTTCGTAATGAAAAACTGTTTTTT. The variable domain in full, with the rest retrieved from reference TRBV28 and TRBJ1-4, is DVKVTQSSRYLVKRTGEKVFLECVQDMDHENMFWYRQDPGLGLRLIYFSYDVKMKEKGDIPEGYSVSREKKERFSLILESASTNQTSMYLCASSLGGILRNEKLFFGSGTQLSVL.

The CDR3 protein is CASRTSGRDSSYNEQFF. DNA for the CDR3: TGTGCCAGCAGGACTAGCGGGAGGGATAGCTCCTACAATGAGCAGTTCTTC. The chain carries TRBV28 and TRBJ2-1; TRBD2 matches 14 bases. Germline V gives CDR1 MDHEN, CDR2 SYDVKM. The CDR3 runs to 17 residues. V shed 6 bases and J 0 bases; nucleotides not matched to a gene: 4.

In DNA, the CDR3 is TGTGCCAGCAGCTTCGGTCTGAATCCGCACGAGCAGTACTTC. Protein product: CASSFGLNPHEQYF. The chain uses TRBV11-2 and TRBJ2-7; D uncertain. The CDR3 extends over 14 amino acids. The germline V gene encodes CDR1 SGHAT and CDR2 FQNNGV. Trimming took off 3 bases at V and 5 bases at J, with 14 bases between the two ends.

The rearrangement uses TRBV7-9 and TRBJ2-1, with no clear D. V was trimmed by 4 bases and J by 0 bases, leaving 7 bases between them. The CDR3 loop spans 14 amino acids. Per germline, CDR1 SEHNR and CDR2 FQNEAQ (reference sequence). DNA of the CDR3: TGTGCCAGCAGCTCCCCGAGCTCCTACAATGAGCAGTTCTTC. Amino acid sequence: CASSSPSSYNEQFF. The variable domain in full, with the rest retrieved from reference TRBV7-9 and TRBJ2-1, is DTGVSQNPRHKITKRGQNVTFRCDPISEHNRLYWYRQTLGQGPEFLTYFQNEAQLEKSRLLSDRFSAERPKGSFSTLEIQRTEQGDSAMYLCASSSPSSYNEQFFGPGTRLTVL.

The chain joins TRBV6-1 to TRBJ1-5, with D possibly TRBD1 on 6 matching bases. The V gene lost 1 base and the J gene lost 5 bases, with 18 bases spanning the gap. From germline, CDR1 is MNHNS and CDR2 SASEGT. The CDR3 has 17 residues. The CDR3 sequence is CASSEGAGAFGYQPQHF. Written as DNA, the CDR3 is TGTGCCAGCAGTGAAGGGGCGGGGGCGTTCGGATATCAGCCCCAGCATTTT.

The chain is built from TRBV6-5 and TRBJ2-5; D remains ambiguous. This CDR3 spans 10 amino acids. Trimming removed 8 bases at V and 5 bases at J, with 6 bases between. Germline assignment: CDR1 MNHEY and CDR2 SVGAGI. The DNA of the CDR3 is TGTGCCAGCCTAGGCGAGACCCAGTACTTC. It encodes CASLGETQYF.

The rearrangement uses TRBV7-3 and TRBJ2-5, with 7 bases that match TRBD2. Trimming removed 5 bases from V and 4 bases from J; junction bases left unmatched: 10. Germline CDR1 SGHTA, CDR2 FQGTGA. CDR3 length equals 15 residues. The CDR3 DNA follows: TGTGCCAGCAGCCCGAGCGGGATACGTGGAGAGACCCAGTACTTC. Residues: CASSPSGIRGETQYF.

This clone was seen a handful of times. The chain is built from TRBV28 and TRBJ1-5, with D unresolved. The CDR3 sequence is 16 residues long. Trimming left V 4 bases short and J 2 bases short, with 15 bases between. Germline CDR1 MDHEN, CDR2 SYDVKM. This CDR3 is CASSSTNGVGNQPQHF. CDR3 coding DNA: TGTGCCAGCAGTTCCACGAACGGGGTAGGCAATCAGCCCCAGCATTTT.

The chain uses TRBV24-1 and TRBJ1-4; the D is unclear. Germline V CDR1 and CDR2: KGHDR, SFDVKD. The CDR3 is made up of 14 amino acids. Trimming took 3 bases from V and 7 from J, leaving 11 bases between them. The CDR3 DNA follows: TGTGCCACCAGTGATGCAGCAGGCCGTGAAAAACTGTTTTTT. As protein: CATSDAAGREKLFF.

This clone was recorded only once. The chain is built from TRBV9 and TRBJ1-1; 8 bases align to TRBD1. Germline-derived CDR1 and CDR2 are SGDLS and YYNGEE. The V and J ends lost 4 bases and 6 bases, in that order; junction bases with no gene match: 11. The CDR3 spans 15 residues. The CDR3 nucleotides read TGTGCCAGCAGCCTAAGCGACAGGGGAAGTCCTGAAGCTTTCTTT. It is translated as CASSLSDRGSPEAFF.

The gene calls are TRBV9 and TRBJ1-5; 9 positions match TRBD1. This CDR3 is built from 14 residues. Germline CDR1 and CDR2: SGDLS and YYNGEE. With 3 bases clipped from V and 7 bases from J, the junction kept 5 bases outside the gene matches. CDR3 in amino acids: CASSATGGGQPQHF. In DNA form, the CDR3 reads TGTGCCAGCAGCGCAACAGGGGGCGGACAGCCCCAGCATTTT.